Below are 10 T cell receptor beta chains sequenced from a single sample in a study of blood T cell repertoires in COVID-19. Profiled with immunoSEQ multiplex PCR; TCRdb holds only in-frame clones, not every one. Of 65,000 to 95,000 clones in the sample, 80% were seen once. Material: peripheral blood. The source of these receptors is a woman between 40 and 50 years old with active or convalescent COVID-19.

The J gene is TRBJ1-5, the V gene TRBV2; TRBD1 matches at 7 bases. Germline V CDR1 and CDR2: SNHLY, FYNNEI. The V gene end was trimmed by 6 bases and the J gene end by 4 bases; junction bases not matched to a gene: 6. This CDR3 has 14 residues. The CDR3 DNA is TGTGCCAGCAGGCCCGGGACAGTAAATCAGCCCCAGCATTTT. Translation gives CASRPGTVNQPQHF. The variable domain in full, completed from reference TRBV2 and TRBJ1-5, reads EPEVTQTPSHQVTQMGQEVILRCVPISNHLYFYWYRQILGQKVEFLVSFYNNEISEKSEIFDDQFSVERPDGSNFTLKIRSTKLEDSAMYFCASRPGTVNQPQHFGDGTRLSIL.

The chain combines TRBV3-1 (or the pseudogene TRBV3-2) with TRBJ1-2; no clear D. V lost 4 bases and J lost 4, with 13 bases in between. Germline V gives CDR1 LGHDT, CDR2 YNNKEL (reference sequence). The CDR3 is 14 residues long. In nucleotides, the CDR3 is TGTGCCAGCAGCCCTCAGGTTGTTGGCTATGGCTACACCTTC. This encodes CASSPQVVGYGYTF.

This chain uses TRBV5-1 with TRBJ1-2, with 9 bases fitting TRBD1. V lost 0 bases and J lost 9; bases outside the gene matches: 12. Germline V lookup: CDR1 SGHRS, CDR2 YFSETQ. The CDR3 length is 16 residues. The CDR3 sequence is CASSLGDRVDFESYTF. CDR3 DNA: TGCGCCAGCAGCTTGGGGGACAGGGTCGATTTCGAGAGCTACACCTTC.

The chain employs TRBV6-2 or TRBV6-3 and TRBJ2-5; 10 bases are shared with TRBD2. The CDR3 loop spans 16 amino acids. The ends lost 2 bases at V and 3 bases at J; junction bases unmatched: 6. Germline V gene sequence: CDR1 MNHEY, CDR2 SVGEGT. This CDR3 is CASSYPIAGGKETQYF. In DNA form, the CDR3 reads TGTGCCAGCAGTTACCCTATAGCGGGAGGAAAAGAGACCCAGTACTTC.

V and J are TRBV4-3 and TRBJ2-1, with 8 bases fitting TRBD2. V lost 5 bases, J lost 7 bases, and 10 bases stayed unmatched. Germline V lookup: CDR1 LGHNA, CDR2 YSLEER. The length of the CDR3 is 15 residues. CDR3 in DNA: TGCGCCAGCAGCTTAACCGGGGGGGCTTGGAATGAGCAGTTCTTC. It encodes CASSLTGGAWNEQFF.

V usage is TRBV27 and J usage is TRBJ2-3; TRBD2 matches 7 bases. Germline V lookup: CDR1 MNHEY, CDR2 SMNVEV (reference sequence). Trimming removed 3 bases from V and 1 base from J; junction bases left unmatched: 7. CDR3 length: 16 amino acids. CDR3 nucleotides: TGTGCCAGCAGTTTTAGTCAAGCGGGACGCACAGATACGCAGTATTTT. Amino acids: CASSFSQAGRTDTQYF.

This clone was seen a handful of times. V gene TRBV11-3 combines with J gene TRBJ2-1; maybe TRBD1 (5 bases). Trimming took 3 bases from V and 3 from J, leaving 9 bases between them. This CDR3 region has 14 residues. In germline, CDR1 is SGHNT, CDR2 YENEEA. The CDR3 region is CASSFFQGYNEQFF. CDR3 bases: TGTGCCAGCAGCTTCTTCCAGGGCTACAATGAGCAGTTCTTC.

V usage is TRBV4-3 and J usage is TRBJ1-1; 9 nucleotides align to TRBD1. Unmatched junction bases numbered 5, after V lost 2 bases and J lost 1 base. CDR1 is LGHNA and CDR2 is YSLEER in the germline V gene. CDR3 length equals 16 residues. CDR3 DNA: TGCGCCAGCAGCCAAATAACAGGGGGCACGAACACTGAAGCTTTCTTT. This codes for CASSQITGGTNTEAFF.

The chain uses TRBV19 and TRBJ2-7; 8 positions match TRBD2. Germline V gene lookup returns CDR1 LNHDA and CDR2 SQIVND (reference sequence). Losses at the gene ends were 3 bases for V and 2 bases for J; bases not matched to a gene: 6. The CDR3 covers 15 residues. CDR3 residues: CASSIQLAGPYEQYF. CDR3 coding DNA: TGTGCCAGTAGTATTCAATTAGCGGGGCCCTACGAGCAGTACTTC. The full variable domain, in which reference TRBV19 and TRBJ2-7 provide the parts outside the CDR3, is DGGITQSPKYLFRKEGQNVTLSCEQNLNHDAMYWYRQDPGQGLRLIYYSQIVNDFQKGDIAEGYSVSREKKESFPLTVTSAQKNPTAFYLCASSIQLAGPYEQYFGPGTRLTVT.

This clone showed up just a few times. The gene calls are TRBV2 and TRBJ1-5, with 7 bases identical to TRBD1. The CDR3 covers 18 residues. Germline V gene data show CDR1 as SNHLY and CDR2 as FYNNEI. The J segment lost 1 base and the V segment lost 3 bases, leaving 12 bases of the junction unmatched. This CDR3 is CASSDSRQGPESNQPQHF. CDR3 coding DNA: TGTGCCAGCAGTGATTCTCGACAGGGCCCGGAGAGCAATCAGCCCCAGCATTTT.